This TCR beta chain was found in a study of control samples from healthy donors and cancer patients. Trimming removed 5 bases from V and 1 base from J, with 12 bases in between. Looked up from germline, CDR1 is SGHTA and CDR2 is FQGNSA. There are 15 residues in the CDR3. Measured with immunoSEQ multiplex PCR; TCRdb has only the in-frame clones, and not every one. The sample yields roughly 160,000 clones, approximately 86% seen once. The chain joins TRBV7-2 to TRBJ1-3; D is possibly TRBD1 (5 bases). Material: blood. The TCR comes from a woman aged 25 to 39 in good health. In nucleotides, the CDR3 is TGTGCCAGCAGCCCGGGGGTAGGGTCTGGAAACACCATATATTTT. Translating it yields CASSPGVGSGNTIYF.